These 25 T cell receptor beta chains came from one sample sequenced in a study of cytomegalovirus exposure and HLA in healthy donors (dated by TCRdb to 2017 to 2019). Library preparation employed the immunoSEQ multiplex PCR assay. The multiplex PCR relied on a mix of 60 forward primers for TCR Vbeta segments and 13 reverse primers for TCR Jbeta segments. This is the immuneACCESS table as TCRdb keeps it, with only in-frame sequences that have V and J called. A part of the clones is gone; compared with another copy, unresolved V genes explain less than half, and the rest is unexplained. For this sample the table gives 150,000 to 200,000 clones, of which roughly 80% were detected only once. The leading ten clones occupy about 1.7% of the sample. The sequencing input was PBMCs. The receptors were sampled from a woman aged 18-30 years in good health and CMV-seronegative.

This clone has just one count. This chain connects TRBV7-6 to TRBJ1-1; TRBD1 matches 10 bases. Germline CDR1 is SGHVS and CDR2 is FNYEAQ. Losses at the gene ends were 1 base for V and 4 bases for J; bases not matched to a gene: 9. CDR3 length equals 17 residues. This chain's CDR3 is CASSLGGTGDFRTEAFF. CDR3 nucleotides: TGTGCCAGCAGCTTAGGGGGGACAGGGGATTTCCGCACTGAAGCTTTCTTT.

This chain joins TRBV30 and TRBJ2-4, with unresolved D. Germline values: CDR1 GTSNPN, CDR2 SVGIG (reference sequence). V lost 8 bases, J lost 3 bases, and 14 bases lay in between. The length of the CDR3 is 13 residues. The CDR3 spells CAASLRHKNIQYF. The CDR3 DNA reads TGTGCCGCATCACTGCGACACAAAAACATTCAGTACTTC.

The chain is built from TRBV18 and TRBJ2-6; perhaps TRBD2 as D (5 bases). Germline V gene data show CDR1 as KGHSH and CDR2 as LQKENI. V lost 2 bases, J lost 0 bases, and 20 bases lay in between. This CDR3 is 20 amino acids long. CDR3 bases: TGTGCCAGCTCACCATTCGACTTTCAAAGCGGACTCTCTGGGGCCAACGTCCTGACTTTC. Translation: CASSPFDFQSGLSGANVLTF.

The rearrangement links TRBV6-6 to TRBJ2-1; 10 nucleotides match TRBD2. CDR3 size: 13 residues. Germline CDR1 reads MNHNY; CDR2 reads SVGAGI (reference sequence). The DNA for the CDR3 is TGTGCTTATAGCGGGAGGTCTTTTAATGAGCAGTTCTTC. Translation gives CAYSGRSFNEQFF.

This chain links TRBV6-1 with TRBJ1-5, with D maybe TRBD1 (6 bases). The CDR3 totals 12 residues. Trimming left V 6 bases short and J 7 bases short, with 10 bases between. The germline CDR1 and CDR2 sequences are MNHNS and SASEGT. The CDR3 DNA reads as TGTGCCAGCAGCTCAGGGGTGCAGCCCCAGCATTTT. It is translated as CASSSGVQPQHF.

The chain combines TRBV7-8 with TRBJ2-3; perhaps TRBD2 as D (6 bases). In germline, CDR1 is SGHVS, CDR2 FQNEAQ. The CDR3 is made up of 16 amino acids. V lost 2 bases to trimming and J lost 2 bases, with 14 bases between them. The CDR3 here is CASSLRRDTPTDTQYF. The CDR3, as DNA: TGTGCCAGCAGCTTAAGGCGGGATACGCCCACAGATACGCAGTATTTT.

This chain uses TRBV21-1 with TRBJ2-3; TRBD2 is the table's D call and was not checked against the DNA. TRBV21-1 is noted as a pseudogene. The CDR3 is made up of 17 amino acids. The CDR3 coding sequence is TGTGCCAGCAGCAGGATCCGTATAGCGGGAGTGACAGATACGCAGTATTTT. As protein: CASSRIRIAGVTDTQYF.

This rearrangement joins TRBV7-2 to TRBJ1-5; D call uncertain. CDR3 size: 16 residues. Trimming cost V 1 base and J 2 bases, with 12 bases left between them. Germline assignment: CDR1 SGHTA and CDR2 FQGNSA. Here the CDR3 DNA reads TGTGCCAGCAGCTTAGAGTCGTCTGCGGGCAATCAGCCCCAGCATTTT. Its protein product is CASSLESSAGNQPQHF.

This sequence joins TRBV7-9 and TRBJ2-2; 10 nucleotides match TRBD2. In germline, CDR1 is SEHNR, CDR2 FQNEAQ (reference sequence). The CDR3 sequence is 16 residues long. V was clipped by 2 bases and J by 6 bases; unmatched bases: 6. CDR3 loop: CASSLYGTSVSGELFF. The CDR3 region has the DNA TGTGCCAGCAGCTTATACGGGACTAGCGTATCCGGGGAGCTGTTTTTT. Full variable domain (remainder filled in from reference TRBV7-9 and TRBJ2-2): DTGVSQNPRHKITKRGQNVTFRCDPISEHNRLYWYRQTLGQGPEFLTYFQNEAQLEKSRLLSDRFSAERPKGSFSTLEIQRTEQGDSAMYLCASSLYGTSVSGELFFGEGSRLTVL.

This CDR3 is CASSEERAGPHNEQFF. For the CDR3, the DNA is TGTGCCAGCAGTGAAGAGAGAGCGGGGCCACACAATGAGCAGTTCTTC. The gene calls are TRBV25-1 and TRBJ2-1; TRBD2 agrees at 7 bases. Germline CDR1 reads MGHDK; CDR2 reads SYGVNS. Trimming removed 2 bases from V and 5 bases from J; junction bases left unmatched: 9. This CDR3 comprises 16 residues. Drawing the rest from reference TRBV25-1 and TRBJ2-1, the complete variable domain is EADIYQTPRYLVIGTGKKITLECSQTMGHDKMYWYQQDPGMELHLIHYSYGVNSTEKGDLSSESTVSRIRTEHFPLTLESARPSHTSQYLCASSEERAGPHNEQFFGPGTRLTVL.

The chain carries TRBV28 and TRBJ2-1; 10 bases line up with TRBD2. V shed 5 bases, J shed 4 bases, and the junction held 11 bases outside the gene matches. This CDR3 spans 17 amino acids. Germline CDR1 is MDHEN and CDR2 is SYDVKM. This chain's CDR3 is CASSPVGASGGYNEQFF. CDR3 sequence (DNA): TGTGCCAGCAGTCCCGTCGGGGCTAGCGGGGGTTACAATGAGCAGTTCTTC.

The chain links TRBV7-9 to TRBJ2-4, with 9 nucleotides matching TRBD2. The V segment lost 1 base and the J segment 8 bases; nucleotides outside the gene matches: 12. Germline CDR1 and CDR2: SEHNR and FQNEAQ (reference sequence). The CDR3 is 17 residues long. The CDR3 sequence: CASSLVGREGPGDIQYF. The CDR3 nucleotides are TGTGCCAGCAGCTTAGTCGGGCGGGAGGGCCCGGGGGACATTCAGTACTTC.

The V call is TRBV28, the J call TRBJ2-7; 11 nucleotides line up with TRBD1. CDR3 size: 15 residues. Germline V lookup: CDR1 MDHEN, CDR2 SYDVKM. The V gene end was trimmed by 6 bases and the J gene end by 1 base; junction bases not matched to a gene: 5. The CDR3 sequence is CASSVGTGGSYEQYF. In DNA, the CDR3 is TGTGCCAGCAGCGTAGGGACAGGGGGTTCCTACGAGCAGTACTTC. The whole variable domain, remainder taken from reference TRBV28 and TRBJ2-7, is DVKVTQSSRYLVKRTGEKVFLECVQDMDHENMFWYRQDPGLGLRLIYFSYDVKMKEKGDIPEGYSVSREKKERFSLILESASTNQTSMYLCASSVGTGGSYEQYFGPGTRLTVT.

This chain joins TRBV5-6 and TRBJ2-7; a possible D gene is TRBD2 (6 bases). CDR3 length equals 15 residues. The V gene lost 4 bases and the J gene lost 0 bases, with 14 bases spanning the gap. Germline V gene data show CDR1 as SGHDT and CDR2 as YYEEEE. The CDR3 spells CASSPPGLSSYEQYF. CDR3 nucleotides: TGTGCCAGCAGCCCCCCGGGACTTAGCTCCTACGAGCAGTACTTC. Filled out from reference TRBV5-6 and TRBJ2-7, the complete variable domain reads DAGVTQSPTHLIKTRGQQVTLRCSPKSGHDTVSWYQQALGQGPQFIFQYYEEEERQRGNFPDRFSGHQFPNYSSELNVNALLLGDSALYLCASSPPGLSSYEQYFGPGTRLTVT.

The CDR3, as DNA: TGTGCCAGCAGCGTGGGACTAGCGGGAGACGAGCAGTACTTC. It translates to CASSVGLAGDEQYF. The chain is built from TRBV5-8 and TRBJ2-5; 14 bases fit TRBD2. The closer fit of TRBJ2-7 to the DNA end suggests the J call may be wrong. CDR3 size: 14 residues. Germline V gene lookup returns CDR1 SGHTS and CDR2 YDEGEE.

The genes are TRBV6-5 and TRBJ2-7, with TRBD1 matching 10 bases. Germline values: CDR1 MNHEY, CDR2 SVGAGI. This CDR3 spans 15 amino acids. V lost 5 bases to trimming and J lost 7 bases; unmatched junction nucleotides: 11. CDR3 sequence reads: CASSRTGGEAREQYV. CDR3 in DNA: TGTGCCAGCAGTCGGACAGGGGGAGAGGCGCGTGAGCAGTACGTC.

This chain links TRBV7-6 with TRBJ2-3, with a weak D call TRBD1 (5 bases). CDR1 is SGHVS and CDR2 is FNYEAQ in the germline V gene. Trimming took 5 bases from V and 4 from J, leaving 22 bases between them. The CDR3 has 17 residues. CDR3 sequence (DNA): TGTGCCAGCAGCCCACAGGTTCGTAGGGGTCCATCAGATACGCAGTATTTT. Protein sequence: CASSPQVRRGPSDTQYF.

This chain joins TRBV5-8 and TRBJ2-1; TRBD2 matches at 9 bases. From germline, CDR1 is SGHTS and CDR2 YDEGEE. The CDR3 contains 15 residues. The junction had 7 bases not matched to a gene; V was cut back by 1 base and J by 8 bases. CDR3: CASSLPAGGPDEQFF. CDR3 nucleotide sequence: TGTGCCAGCAGCTTGCCGGCGGGAGGGCCCGATGAGCAGTTCTTC.

The CDR3 sequence is CASSFPGDRVTLETQYF. CDR3 nucleotides: TGTGCCAGCAGCTTTCCTGGGGACAGGGTGACTCTGGAGACCCAGTACTTC. This rearrangement joins TRBV5-6 to TRBJ2-5, with TRBD1 matching 9 bases. There are 17 residues in the CDR3. The germline gives CDR1 SGHDT, CDR2 YYEEEE. The trim removed 2 bases at V and 5 bases at J, leaving 13 bases unmatched.

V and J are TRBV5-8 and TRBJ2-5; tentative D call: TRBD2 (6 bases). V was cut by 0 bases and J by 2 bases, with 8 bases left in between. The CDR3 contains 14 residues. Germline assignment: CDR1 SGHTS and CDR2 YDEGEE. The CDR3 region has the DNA TGTGCCAGCAGCTTGGAGGCGGGACAAGAGACCCAGTACTTC. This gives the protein CASSLEAGQETQYF.

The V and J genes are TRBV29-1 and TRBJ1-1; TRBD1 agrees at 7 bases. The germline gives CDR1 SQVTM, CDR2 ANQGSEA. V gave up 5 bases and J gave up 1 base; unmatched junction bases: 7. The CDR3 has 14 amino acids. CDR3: CSVPVNRGNTEAFF. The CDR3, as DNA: TGCAGCGTTCCCGTAAACAGGGGGAACACTGAAGCTTTCTTT.

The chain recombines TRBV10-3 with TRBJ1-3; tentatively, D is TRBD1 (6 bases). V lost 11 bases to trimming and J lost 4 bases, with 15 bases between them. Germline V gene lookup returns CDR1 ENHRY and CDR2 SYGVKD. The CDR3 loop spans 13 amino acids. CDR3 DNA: TGTGCCGCCGGGGGGGCAGGCGGAAACACCATATATTTT. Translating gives CAAGGAGGNTIYF.

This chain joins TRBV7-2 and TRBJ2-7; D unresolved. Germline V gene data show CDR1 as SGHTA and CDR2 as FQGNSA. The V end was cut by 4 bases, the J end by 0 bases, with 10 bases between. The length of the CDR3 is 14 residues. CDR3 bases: TGTGCCAGCAGCTCCCCTGGCGGCTCCTACGAGCAGTACTTC. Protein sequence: CASSSPGGSYEQYF. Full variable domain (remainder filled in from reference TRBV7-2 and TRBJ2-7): GAGVSQSPSNKVTEKGKDVELRCDPISGHTALYWYRQSLGQGLEFLIYFQGNSAPDKSGLPSDRFSAERTGGSVSTLTIQRTQQEDSAVYLCASSSPGGSYEQYFGPGTRLTVT.

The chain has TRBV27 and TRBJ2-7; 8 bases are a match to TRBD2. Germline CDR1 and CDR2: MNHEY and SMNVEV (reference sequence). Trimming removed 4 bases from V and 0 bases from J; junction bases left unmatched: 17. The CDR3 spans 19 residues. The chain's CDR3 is CASSSRVVREGPYSYEQYF. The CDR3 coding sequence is TGTGCCAGCAGTTCACGGGTAGTTCGGGAGGGCCCCTACTCCTACGAGCAGTACTTC.

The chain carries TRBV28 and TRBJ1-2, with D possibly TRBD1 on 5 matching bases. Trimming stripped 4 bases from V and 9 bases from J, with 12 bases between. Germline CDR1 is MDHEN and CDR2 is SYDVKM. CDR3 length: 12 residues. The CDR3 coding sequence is TGTGCCAGCAGTTCCGCGGGACCGCGCTACACCTTC. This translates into CASSSAGPRYTF.